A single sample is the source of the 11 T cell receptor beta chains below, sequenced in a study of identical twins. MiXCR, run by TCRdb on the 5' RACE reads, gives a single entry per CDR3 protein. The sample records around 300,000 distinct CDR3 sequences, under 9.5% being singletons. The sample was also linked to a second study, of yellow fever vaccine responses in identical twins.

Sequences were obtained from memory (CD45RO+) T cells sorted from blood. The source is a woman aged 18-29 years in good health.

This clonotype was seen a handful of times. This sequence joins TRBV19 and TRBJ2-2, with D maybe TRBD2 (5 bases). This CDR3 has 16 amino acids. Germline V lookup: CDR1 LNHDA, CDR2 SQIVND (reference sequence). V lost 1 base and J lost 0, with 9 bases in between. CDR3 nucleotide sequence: TGTGCCAGTAGTATAGCCGCCGGGGCGAACACCGGGGAGCTGTTTTTT. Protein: CASSIAAGANTGELFF. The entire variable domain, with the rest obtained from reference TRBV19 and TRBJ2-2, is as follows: DGGITQSPKYLFRKEGQNVTLSCEQNLNHDAMYWYRQDPGQGLRLIYYSQIVNDFQKGDIAEGYSVSREKKESFPLTVTSAQKNPTAFYLCASSIAAGANTGELFFGEGSRLTVL.

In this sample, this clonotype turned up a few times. The CDR3 loop reads CASSQGLAPPYNEQFF. CDR3 nucleotide sequence: TGTGCCAGCAGCCAAGGACTAGCGCCACCCTACAATGAGCAGTTCTTC. This chain joins TRBV4-2 and TRBJ2-1; 8 positions match TRBD2. This CDR3 spans 16 amino acids. Germline values: CDR1 LGHNA, CDR2 YNFKEQ. V was clipped by 1 base and J by 2 bases; unmatched bases: 4.

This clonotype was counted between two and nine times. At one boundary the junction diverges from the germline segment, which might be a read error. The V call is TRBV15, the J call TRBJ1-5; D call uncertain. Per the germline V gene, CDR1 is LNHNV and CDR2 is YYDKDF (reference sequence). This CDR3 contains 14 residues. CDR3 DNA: TGCTCGGCTGGCTTGGGAACTAACAATCAGCCCCAGCATTTT. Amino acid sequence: CSAGLGTNNQPQHF.

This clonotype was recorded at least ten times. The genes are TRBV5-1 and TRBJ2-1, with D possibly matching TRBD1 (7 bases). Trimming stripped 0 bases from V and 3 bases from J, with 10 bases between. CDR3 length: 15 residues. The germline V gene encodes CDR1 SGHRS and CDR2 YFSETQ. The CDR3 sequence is CASSLGQGGYNEQFF. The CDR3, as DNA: TGCGCCAGCAGCTTGGGACAGGGAGGCTACAATGAGCAGTTCTTC.

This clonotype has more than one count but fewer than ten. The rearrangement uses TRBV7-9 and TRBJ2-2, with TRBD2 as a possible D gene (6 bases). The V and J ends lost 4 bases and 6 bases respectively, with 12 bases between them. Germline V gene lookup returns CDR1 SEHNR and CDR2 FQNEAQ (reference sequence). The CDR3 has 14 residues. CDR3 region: CASSSPPGAGELFF. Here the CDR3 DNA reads TGTGCCAGCAGCTCCCCTCCGGGGGCCGGGGAGCTGTTTTTT.

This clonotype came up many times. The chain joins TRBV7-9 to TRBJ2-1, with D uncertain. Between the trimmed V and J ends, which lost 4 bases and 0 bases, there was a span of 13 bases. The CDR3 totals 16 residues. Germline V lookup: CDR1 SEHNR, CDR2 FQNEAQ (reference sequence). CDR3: CASSSIVGISYNEQFF. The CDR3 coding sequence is TGTGCCAGCAGCTCCATAGTGGGGATCTCCTACAATGAGCAGTTCTTC. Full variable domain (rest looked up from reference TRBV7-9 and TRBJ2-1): DTGVSQNPRHKITKRGQNVTFRCDPISEHNRLYWYRQTLGQGPEFLTYFQNEAQLEKSRLLSDRFSAERPKGSFSTLEIQRTEQGDSAMYLCASSSIVGISYNEQFFGPGTRLTVL.

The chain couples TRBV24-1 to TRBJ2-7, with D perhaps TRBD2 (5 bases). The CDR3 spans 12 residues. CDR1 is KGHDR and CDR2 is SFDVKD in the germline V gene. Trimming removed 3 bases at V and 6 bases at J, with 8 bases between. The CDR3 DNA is TGTGCCACCAGTGATGTCGGGGTCGAGCAGTACTTC. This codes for CATSDVGVEQYF.

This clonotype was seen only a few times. CDR3 coding DNA: TGTGCCAGCAGTGGACAGGGGGCCGGGGAGACCCAGTACTTC. Amino acid sequence: CASSGQGAGETQYF. The chain combines TRBV6-1 with TRBJ2-5; 10 nucleotides align to TRBD1. V gave up 4 bases and J gave up 5 bases; unmatched junction bases: 4. Germline assignment: CDR1 MNHNS and CDR2 SASEGT. The length of the CDR3 is 14 residues.

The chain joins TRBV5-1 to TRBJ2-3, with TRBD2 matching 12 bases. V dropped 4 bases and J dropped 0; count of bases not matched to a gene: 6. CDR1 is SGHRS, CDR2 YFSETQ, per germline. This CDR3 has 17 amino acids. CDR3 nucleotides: TGCGCCAGCAGCCTACGCGGGACTAGCGGGAGCACAGATACGCAGTATTTT. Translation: CASSLRGTSGSTDTQYF.

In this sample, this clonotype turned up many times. CDR3 nucleotide sequence: TGCAGTGCTAGAGATGGCGTGGTCACTGAAGCTTTCTTT. Protein product: CSARDGVVTEAFF. The chain links TRBV20-1 to TRBJ1-1; no definite D call. Germline CDR1 is DFQATT and CDR2 is SNEGSKA (reference sequence). This CDR3 has 13 amino acids. Between the trimmed V and J ends, which lost 0 bases and 4 bases, there was a span of 9 bases.

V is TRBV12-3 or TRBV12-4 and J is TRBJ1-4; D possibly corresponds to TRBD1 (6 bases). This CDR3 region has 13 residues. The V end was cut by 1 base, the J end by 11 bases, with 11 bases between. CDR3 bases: TGTGCCAGCAGTTTAGGGGGGGCGCGGAAACTGTTTTTT. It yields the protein CASSLGGARKLFF.